This TCR beta chain comes out of a study of blood T cells in healthy people across ages. Study-level results: Greater diversity and more naive CD4+ cells were seen in long-lived donors than in aged donors.

A sample-barcoded 5' primer and a J-beta primer mix were used in a second PCR of roughly 6 to 12 cycles. TCRdb processed the 5' RACE reads anew with MiXCR; each CDR3 protein has one entry. Altogether 630,000 or so distinct CDR3 sequences are present, 32% being singletons, with the ten largest covering approximately 15%. The CDR3 runs to 15 residues. Germline CDR1 MNHEY, CDR2 SVGAGI. The V end was cut by 5 bases, the J end by 7 bases, with 20 bases between. Every donor provided 8.5 to 10 milliliters of peripheral blood. The sample holds many counts of this clonotype. Its antigen is currently unknown. Sequencing was carried out using blood. The J gene is TRBJ1-2, the V gene TRBV6-5; no definite D call. The clonotype was recovered from a woman older than 75 in good health. The CDR3 coding sequence is TGTGCCAGCAGTGACGGGGAGGTCGGGTATGGTGGCTACACCTTC. Amino acids: CASSDGEVGYGGYTF.